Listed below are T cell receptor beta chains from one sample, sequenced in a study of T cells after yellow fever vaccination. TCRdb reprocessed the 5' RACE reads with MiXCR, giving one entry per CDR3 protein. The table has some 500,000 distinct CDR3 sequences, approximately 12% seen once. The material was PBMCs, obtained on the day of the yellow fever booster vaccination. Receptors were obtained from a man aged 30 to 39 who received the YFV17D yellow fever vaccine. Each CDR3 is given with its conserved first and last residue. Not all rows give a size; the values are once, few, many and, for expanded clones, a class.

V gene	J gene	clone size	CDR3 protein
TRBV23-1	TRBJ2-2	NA	CASSSGPGRTGELFF
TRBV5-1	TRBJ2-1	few	CASSTSGRADNEQFF
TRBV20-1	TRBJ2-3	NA	CSASPTTRAEDTQYF
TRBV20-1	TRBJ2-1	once	CSASSGGGDEQFF
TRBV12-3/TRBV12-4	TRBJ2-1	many	CASSGTAGTTDNEQFF
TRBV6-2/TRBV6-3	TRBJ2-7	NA	CASSYSMPPAEIFYEQYF
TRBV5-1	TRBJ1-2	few	CASSLVVAGGYTF
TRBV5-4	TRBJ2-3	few	CASSSHREYTDTQYF
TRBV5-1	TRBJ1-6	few	CASSVGQGRSPLHF
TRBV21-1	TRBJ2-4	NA	CASSKALWIPAKNIQYF
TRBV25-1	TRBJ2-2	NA	CASSEYRTNTGELFF
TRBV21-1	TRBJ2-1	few	CASSKKKPLQGSYNEQFF
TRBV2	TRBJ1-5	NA	CASTQGDQPQHF
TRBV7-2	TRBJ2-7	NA	CAGSLAGSSYEQYF
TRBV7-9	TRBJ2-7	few	CASSPSRASEQYF
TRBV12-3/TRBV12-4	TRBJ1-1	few	CASRNRQSTTEAFF
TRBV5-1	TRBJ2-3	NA	CASSLFTSGRPSTDTQYF
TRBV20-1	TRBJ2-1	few	CSAFLPLTDFLAGEREQFF
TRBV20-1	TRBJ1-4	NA	CSATGGVEKLFF
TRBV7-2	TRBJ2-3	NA	CASSPRGLAGDTQYF
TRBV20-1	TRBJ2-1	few	CSARDGYNEQFF
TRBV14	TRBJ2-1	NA	CASSHLEGTNNEQFF
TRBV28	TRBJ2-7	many	CASTPLAGGSYEQYF
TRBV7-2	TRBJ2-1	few	CASSPTSGRATEQFF
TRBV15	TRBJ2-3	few	CATSLGTSGRTDTQYF
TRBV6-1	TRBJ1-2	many	CATQKWEYGYTF
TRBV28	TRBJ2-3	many	CASREGLAGTDTQYF
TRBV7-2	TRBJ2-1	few	CASSLLIGEQFF
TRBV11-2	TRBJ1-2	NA	CASSGALEGTGYTF
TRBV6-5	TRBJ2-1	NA	CASSYPTSGRDDNEQFF
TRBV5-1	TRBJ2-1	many	CASSYGLAGRDEQFF
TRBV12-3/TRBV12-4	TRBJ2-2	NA	CASSLGQGRNTGELFF
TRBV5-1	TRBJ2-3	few	CASSQQGGGVDTQYF
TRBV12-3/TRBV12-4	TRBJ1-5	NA	CASSLVGAAQHF
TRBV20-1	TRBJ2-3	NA	CSATSSGRLSDTQYF
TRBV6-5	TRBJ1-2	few	CASSYLKVPSSQNYGYTF
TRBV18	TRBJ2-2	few	CASSPQFRQGSNTGELFF
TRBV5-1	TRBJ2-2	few	CASSLEPWTKMNTGELFF
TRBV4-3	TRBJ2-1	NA	CASSLSRGAYNEQFF